Below, 3 T cell receptor beta chains from the same sample are listed, as sequenced in a study of Ad26.COV2.S vaccination and SARS-CoV-2 variants. Sample treatment: approximately 18 received Ad26.COV2.S at low or high dose, single or two shots; about 5 received placebo; per-sample allocation not given. Sampling occurred on day 63 after the first vaccine or placebo injection. Method: immunoSEQ multiplex PCR; TCRdb's copy keeps in-frame clones and lacks some. The repertoire holds about 350,000 clones, with about nine tenths as singletons. The specimen was peripheral blood, collected in a trial of Ad26.COV2.S vaccine versus placebo. The receptors stem from a person between 18 and 65 years old who received the Ad26.COV2.S COVID-19 vaccine or a placebo.

This chain connects TRBV5-1 to TRBJ1-3; TRBD1 might be the D (5 bases). Germline loops: CDR1 SGHRS, CDR2 YFSETQ. The length of the CDR3 is 16 residues. With 4 bases removed from V and 0 bases from J, the gap between germline ends came to 14 bases. CDR3 amino acids: CASSPAWGGSGNTIYF. CDR3 DNA sequence: TGCGCCAGCAGCCCGGCCTGGGGGGGCTCTGGAAACACCATATATTTT.

The J gene is TRBJ2-7, the V gene TRBV2; possible D gene TRBD1, 5 bases. CDR3 size: 16 residues. The germline V and J ends were trimmed by 0 bases and 1 base, with 13 bases remaining between them. Germline V gene data show CDR1 as SNHLY and CDR2 as FYNNEI. In DNA, the CDR3 is TGTGCCAGCAGTGAAGCGGGGTGGGGCCCGTCCTACGAGCAGTACTTC. Translation gives CASSEAGWGPSYEQYF.

This chain links TRBV2 with TRBJ2-1; 8 bases align to TRBD1. The trim removed 4 bases at V and 0 bases at J, leaving 2 bases unmatched. Germline CDR1 is SNHLY and CDR2 is FYNNEI. This CDR3 contains 15 residues. The DNA for the CDR3 is TGTGCCAGCAGTGGTGGGACAGGCTCCTACAATGAGCAGTTCTTC. Translating it yields CASSGGTGSYNEQFF.